Many counts were recorded for the clone carrying this T cell receptor beta chain. Its antigen remains unidentified. The CDR3 is made up of 14 amino acids. In germline, CDR1 is MDHEN, CDR2 SYDVKM. J was trimmed by 3 bases and V by 5 bases; bases with no gene match: 4. The time point denotes: persistent/refractory GD, antithyroid drugs over 5 years with positive TRAb. Preparation of the TCR library used RNA extracted from PBMCs. CDR3-region Arm-PCR and iRepertoire HTBI primers produced the TCR beta libraries. TCRdb used MiXCR to reprocess the multiplex PCR reads, holding one entry per CDR3 protein. The sample carries around 450,000 distinct CDR3 sequences, roughly 21% recorded once. This entry belongs to a study of regulatory T cells in long-lasting Graves disease. Broader study findings: Blood alone, not thyroid tissue, was studied. With approximately 3,000 shared public clonotypes, persistent patients exceeded new patients, who shared 966. A limited number of samples was an acknowledged limitation. TCR diversity in persistent Graves' patients was below that of newly diagnosed ones.

This material consisted of peripheral blood mononuclear cells (PBMCs), taken when the disease was refractory, from a patient treated with antithyroid drugs. The rearrangement joins TRBV28 to TRBJ1-2, with 9 nucleotides matching TRBD1. The TCR originated in a female donor with Graves disease. CDR3 nucleotides: TGTGCCAGCAGTCTCGGGACAGGGTACTATGGCTACACCTTC. The encoded protein is CASSLGTGYYGYTF.